The 11 T cell receptor beta chains reported below all come from one sample, sequenced in a study of T-cell memory formation after mild COVID-19. TCRdb re-derived calls from the 5' RACE reads in MiXCR, one entry per CDR3 protein. Among about 400,000 distinct CDR3 sequences listed, more than 15% were seen once. The sequencing sample was made of PBMCs or a T cell subset sorted from them (not recorded which). Receptors were obtained from a man between 18 and 35 years old who had mild COVID-19 (a few samples of this study predate the infection). Cell type and time point are not known.

This clonotype was counted ten times or more. The chain is built from TRBV7-3 and TRBJ2-1; D tentatively fits TRBD1 or TRBD2 (5 bases each). Trimming stripped 4 bases from V and 3 bases from J, with 7 bases between. The CDR3 contains 13 residues. CDR1 is SGHTA, CDR2 FQGTGA, per germline. The CDR3 bases are TGTGCCAGCAGCTGGGACGGCTACAATGAGCAGTTCTTC. Its translation: CASSWDGYNEQFF.

This chain connects TRBV7-6 to TRBJ2-1, with 9 nucleotides matching TRBD2. The germline CDR1 and CDR2 sequences are SGHVS and FNYEAQ. The CDR3 has 16 residues. Trimming removed 4 bases from V and 0 bases from J; junction bases left unmatched: 4. CDR3 loop: CASSSIAGVSYNEQFF. The CDR3 bases are TGTGCCAGCAGCTCGATAGCGGGGGTCTCCTACAATGAGCAGTTCTTC.

The chain combines TRBV7-3 with TRBJ1-2; tentatively, D is TRBD1 (6 bases). V was shortened by 1 base and J by 5 bases, with 8 bases between the two germline ends. Looked up from germline, CDR1 is SGHTA and CDR2 is FQGTGA. The CDR3 is made up of 13 amino acids. CDR3 sequence (DNA): TGTGCCAGCAGCTTAATGACAGGTTATGGCTACACCTTC. This encodes CASSLMTGYGYTF.

This clonotype was found a few times. The chain joins TRBV7-2 to TRBJ1-5; D is undetermined. CDR3 length: 14 residues. V gave up 4 bases and J gave up 5 bases, with 12 bases separating them. Per germline, CDR1 SGHTA and CDR2 FQGNSA. The CDR3 coding sequence is TGTGCCAGCAGCTCTACAAGCGCCGATCAGCCCCAGCATTTT. Translation gives CASSSTSADQPQHF.

This clonotype was seen a few times. V usage is TRBV4-3 and J usage is TRBJ2-2; D could derive from TRBD1 or TRBD2 (5 bases each). Germline CDR1 reads LGHNA; CDR2 reads YSLEER. V gave up 2 bases and J gave up 1 base, with 17 bases separating them. The CDR3 contains 18 residues. CDR3 sequence (DNA): TGCGCCAGCAGCCAACAGCTATCCGGGACCCTGAACACCGGGGAGCTGTTTTTT. Protein product: CASSQQLSGTLNTGELFF.

The chain joins TRBV3-1 to TRBJ2-7, with 13 bases fitting TRBD2. V lost 4 bases and J lost 0; bases outside the gene matches: 6. Looked up from germline, CDR1 is LGHDT and CDR2 is YNNKEL (reference sequence). This CDR3 comprises 17 residues. This chain's CDR3 is CASSLRTSGGSSYEQYF. The DNA for the CDR3 is TGTGCCAGCAGCCTTCGGACTAGCGGGGGCTCCTCCTACGAGCAGTACTTC.

The chain couples TRBV20-1 to TRBJ2-7, with D hard to call. The CDR3 consists of 13 residues. Germline loops: CDR1 DFQATT, CDR2 SNEGSKA (reference sequence). The V end was cut by 0 bases, the J end by 2 bases, with 8 bases between. The DNA of the CDR3 is TGCAGTGCTAGAGATGGCCAGCCCTACGAGCAGTACGTC. Its protein is CSARDGQPYEQYV.

The chain has TRBV6-5 and TRBJ1-1, with D uncertain. Trimming took off 2 bases at V and 2 bases at J, with 6 bases between the two ends. Germline V gene sequence: CDR1 MNHEY, CDR2 SVGAGI. The CDR3 loop spans 13 amino acids. Here the CDR3 DNA reads TGTGCCAGCAGTTACATAGAAAACACTGAAGCTTTCTTT. Translation: CASSYIENTEAFF.

The chain links TRBV7-9 to TRBJ2-5, with a possible D match to TRBD1 (6 bases). There are 13 residues in the CDR3. Trimming shortened V by 4 bases and J by 5 bases, and 11 bases separated the two germline ends. Germline V CDR1 and CDR2: SEHNR, FQNEAQ (reference sequence). Written as DNA, the CDR3 is TGTGCCAGCAGCTCGGGAAGGGGGGAGACCCAGTACTTC. This encodes CASSSGRGETQYF.

This clonotype occurred a few times. The chain uses TRBV5-1 and TRBJ1-2, with D perhaps matching TRBD1 (5 bases). The CDR3 is made up of 13 amino acids. Trimming cost V 5 bases and J 8 bases, with 16 bases left between them. Looked up from germline, CDR1 is SGHRS and CDR2 is YFSETQ. DNA of the CDR3: TGCGCCAGCAGGCCTGAAGGGAGGGGCGGCTACACCTTC. It specifies CASRPEGRGGYTF.

This clonotype was seen a few times. This rearrangement joins TRBV7-2 to TRBJ2-7; TRBD1 is a possible D gene (5 bases). V gave up 3 bases and J gave up 2 bases, with 11 bases separating them. From germline, CDR1 is SGHTA and CDR2 FQGNSA. The CDR3 spans 14 residues. The CDR3 nucleotides read TGTGCCAGCAGCTTGGGTCCAGGGCCCTACGAGCAGTACTTC. As protein: CASSLGPGPYEQYF.